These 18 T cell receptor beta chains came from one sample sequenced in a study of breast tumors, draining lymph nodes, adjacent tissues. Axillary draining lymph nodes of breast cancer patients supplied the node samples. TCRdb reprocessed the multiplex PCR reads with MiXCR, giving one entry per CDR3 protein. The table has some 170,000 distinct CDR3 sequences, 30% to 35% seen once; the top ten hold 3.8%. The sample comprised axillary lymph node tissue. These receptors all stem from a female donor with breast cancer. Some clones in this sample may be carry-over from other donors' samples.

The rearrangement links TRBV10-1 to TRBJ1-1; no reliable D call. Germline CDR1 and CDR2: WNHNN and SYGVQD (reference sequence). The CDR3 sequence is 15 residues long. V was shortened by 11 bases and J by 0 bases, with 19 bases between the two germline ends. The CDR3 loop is CAQEGDGPMNTEAFF. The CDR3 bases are TGCGCCCAAGAGGGAGACGGCCCGATGAACACTGAAGCTTTCTTT.

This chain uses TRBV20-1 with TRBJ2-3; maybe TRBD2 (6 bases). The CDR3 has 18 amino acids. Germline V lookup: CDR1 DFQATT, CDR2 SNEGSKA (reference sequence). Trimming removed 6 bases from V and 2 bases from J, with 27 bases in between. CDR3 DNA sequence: TGCAGTGCCCAACCGTCCCCTGGGAGCGGGTGGGACACAGATACGCAGTATTTT. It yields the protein CSAQPSPGSGWDTDTQYF.

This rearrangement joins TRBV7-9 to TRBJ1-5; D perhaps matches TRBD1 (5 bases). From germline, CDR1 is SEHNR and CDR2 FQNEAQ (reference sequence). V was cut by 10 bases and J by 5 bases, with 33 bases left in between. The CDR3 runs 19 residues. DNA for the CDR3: TGTGCCACGGGACTAGCGGGAGAGCGAACCGGGGAGCCCCATCAGCCCCAGCATTTT. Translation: CATGLAGERTGEPHQPQHF.

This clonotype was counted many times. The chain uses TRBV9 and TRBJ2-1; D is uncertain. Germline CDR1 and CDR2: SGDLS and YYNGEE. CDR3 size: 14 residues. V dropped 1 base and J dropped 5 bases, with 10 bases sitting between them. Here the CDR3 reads CASSVPEYNNEQFF. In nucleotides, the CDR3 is TGTGCCAGCAGCGTACCCGAGTACAACAATGAGCAGTTCTTC. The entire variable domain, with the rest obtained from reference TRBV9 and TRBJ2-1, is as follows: DSGVTQTPKHLITATGQRVTLRCSPRSGDLSVYWYQQSLDQGLQFLIQYYNGEERAKGNILERFSAQQFPDLHSELNLSSLELGDSALYFCASSVPEYNNEQFFGPGTRLTVL.

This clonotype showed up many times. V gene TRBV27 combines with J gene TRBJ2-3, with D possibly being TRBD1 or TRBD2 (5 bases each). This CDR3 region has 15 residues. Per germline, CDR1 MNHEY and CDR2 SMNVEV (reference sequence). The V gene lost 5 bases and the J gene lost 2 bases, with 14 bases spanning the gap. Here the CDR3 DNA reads TGTGCCAGCAGTGGTGGGACGGATTTCACAGATACGCAGTATTTT. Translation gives CASSGGTDFTDTQYF.

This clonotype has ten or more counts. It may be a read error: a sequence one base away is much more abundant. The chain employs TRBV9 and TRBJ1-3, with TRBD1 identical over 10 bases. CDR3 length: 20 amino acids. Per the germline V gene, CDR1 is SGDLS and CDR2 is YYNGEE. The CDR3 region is CASSVAPGQGPPSSGSTIYF. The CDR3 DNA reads TGTGCCAGCAGCGTAGCCCCGGGACAGGGGCCCCCTAGCTCTGGAAGCACCATATATTTT. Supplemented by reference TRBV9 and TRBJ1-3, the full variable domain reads DSGVTQTPKHLITATGQRVTLRCSPRSGDLSVYWYQQSLDQGLQFLIQYYNGEERAKGNILERFSAQQFPDLHSELNLSSLELGDSALYFCASSVAPGQGPPSSGSTIYFGEGSWLTVV.

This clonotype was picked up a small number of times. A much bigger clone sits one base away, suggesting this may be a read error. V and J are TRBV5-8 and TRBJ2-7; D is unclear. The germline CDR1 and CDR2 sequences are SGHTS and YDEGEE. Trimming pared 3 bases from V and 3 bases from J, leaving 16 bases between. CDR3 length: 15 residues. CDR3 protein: CASSWEPAHNYEQYF. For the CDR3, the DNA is TGTGCCAGCAGCTGGGAACCGGCACATAACTACGAGCAGTACTTC.

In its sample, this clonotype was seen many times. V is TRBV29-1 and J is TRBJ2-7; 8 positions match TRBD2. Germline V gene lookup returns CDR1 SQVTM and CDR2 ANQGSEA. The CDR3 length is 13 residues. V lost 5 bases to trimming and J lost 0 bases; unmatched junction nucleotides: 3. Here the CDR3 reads CSVQRGSSYEQYF. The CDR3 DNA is TGCAGCGTTCAGCGGGGGAGCTCCTACGAGCAGTACTTC.

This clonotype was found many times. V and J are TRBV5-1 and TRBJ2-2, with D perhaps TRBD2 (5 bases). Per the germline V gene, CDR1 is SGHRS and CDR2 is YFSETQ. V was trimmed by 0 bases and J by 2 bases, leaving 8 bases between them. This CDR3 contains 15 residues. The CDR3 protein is CASSLEGRNTGELFF. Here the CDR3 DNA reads TGCGCCAGCAGCTTGGAAGGGAGAAACACCGGGGAGCTGTTTTTT.

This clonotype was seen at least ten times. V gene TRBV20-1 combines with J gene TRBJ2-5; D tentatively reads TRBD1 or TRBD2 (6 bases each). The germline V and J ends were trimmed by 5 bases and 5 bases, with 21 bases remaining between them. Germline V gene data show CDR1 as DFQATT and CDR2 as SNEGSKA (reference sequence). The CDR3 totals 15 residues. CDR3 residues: CSASPYEGGGETQYF. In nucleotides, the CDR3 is TGCAGTGCTTCGCCATACGAGGGGGGTGGGGAGACCCAGTACTTC.

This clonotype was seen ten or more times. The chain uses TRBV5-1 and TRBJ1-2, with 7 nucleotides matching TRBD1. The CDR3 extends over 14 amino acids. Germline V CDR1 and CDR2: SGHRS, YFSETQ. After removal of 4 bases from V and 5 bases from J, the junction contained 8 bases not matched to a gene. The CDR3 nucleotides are TGCGCCAGCAGCAGGACAGGAGAGTGGTATGGCTACACCTTC. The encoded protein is CASSRTGEWYGYTF.

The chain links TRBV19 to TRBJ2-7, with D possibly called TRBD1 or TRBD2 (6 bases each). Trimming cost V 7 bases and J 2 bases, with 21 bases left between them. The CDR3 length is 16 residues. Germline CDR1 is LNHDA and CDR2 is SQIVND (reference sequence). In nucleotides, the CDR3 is TGTGCCAGTAACTCAAAGGGGGGCAGTTCTACCTACGAGCAGTACTTC. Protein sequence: CASNSKGGSSTYEQYF.

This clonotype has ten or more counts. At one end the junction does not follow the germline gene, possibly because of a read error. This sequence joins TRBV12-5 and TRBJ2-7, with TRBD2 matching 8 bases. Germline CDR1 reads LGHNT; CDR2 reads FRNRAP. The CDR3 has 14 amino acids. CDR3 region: CASGSGLGSCEQYF. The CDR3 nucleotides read TGTGCTAGTGGCTCGGGACTAGGGTCCTGCGAGCAGTACTTC.

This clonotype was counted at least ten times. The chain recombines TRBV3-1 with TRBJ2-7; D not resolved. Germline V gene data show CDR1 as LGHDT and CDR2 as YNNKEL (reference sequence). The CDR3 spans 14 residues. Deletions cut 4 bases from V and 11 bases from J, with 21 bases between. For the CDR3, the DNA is TGTGCCAGCAGCCCCTCCCCCCCCAGCTCAGTTGAGTACTTC. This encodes CASSPSPPSSVEYF.

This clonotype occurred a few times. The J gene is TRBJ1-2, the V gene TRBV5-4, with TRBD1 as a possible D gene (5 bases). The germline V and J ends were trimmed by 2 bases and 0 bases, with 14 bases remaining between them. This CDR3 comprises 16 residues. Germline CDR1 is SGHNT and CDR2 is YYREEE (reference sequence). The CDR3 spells CASSLGAGSSNYGYTF. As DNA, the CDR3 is TGTGCCAGCAGCTTAGGGGCGGGATCATCTAACTATGGCTACACCTTC.

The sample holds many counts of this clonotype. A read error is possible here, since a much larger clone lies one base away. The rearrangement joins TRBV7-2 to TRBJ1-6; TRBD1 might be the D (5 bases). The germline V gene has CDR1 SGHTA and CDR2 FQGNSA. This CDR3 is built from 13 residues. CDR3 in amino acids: CVSSPDMNSPLHF. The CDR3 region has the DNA TGTGTCAGCAGCCCGGACATGAATTCACCCCTCCACTTT.

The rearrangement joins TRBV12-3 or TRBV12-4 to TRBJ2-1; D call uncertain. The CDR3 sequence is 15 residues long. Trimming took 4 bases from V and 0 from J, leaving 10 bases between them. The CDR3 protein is CASSSIRISYNEQFF. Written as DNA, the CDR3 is TGTGCCAGCAGTTCCATTAGGATCTCCTACAATGAGCAGTTCTTC.

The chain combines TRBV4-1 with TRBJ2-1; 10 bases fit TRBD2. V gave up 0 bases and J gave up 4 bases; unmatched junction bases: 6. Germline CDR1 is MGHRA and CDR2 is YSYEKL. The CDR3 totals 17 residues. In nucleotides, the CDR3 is TGCGCCAGCAGCCAAGATTTCCTAGCGGGGGAATACAATGAGCAGTTCTTC. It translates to CASSQDFLAGEYNEQFF.